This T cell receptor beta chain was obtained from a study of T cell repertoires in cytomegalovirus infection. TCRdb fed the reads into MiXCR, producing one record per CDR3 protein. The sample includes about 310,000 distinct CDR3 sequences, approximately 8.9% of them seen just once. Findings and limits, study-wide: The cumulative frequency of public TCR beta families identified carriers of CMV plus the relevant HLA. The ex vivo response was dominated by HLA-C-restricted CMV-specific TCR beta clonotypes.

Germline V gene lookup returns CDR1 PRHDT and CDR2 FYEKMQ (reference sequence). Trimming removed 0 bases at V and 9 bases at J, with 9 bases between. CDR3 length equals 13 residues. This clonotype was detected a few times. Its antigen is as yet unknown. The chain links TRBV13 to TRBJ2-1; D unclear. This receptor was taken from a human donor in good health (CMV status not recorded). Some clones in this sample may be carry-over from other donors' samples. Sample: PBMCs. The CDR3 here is CASSLGHMSEQFF. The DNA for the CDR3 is TGTGCCAGCAGCTTAGGCCATATGAGTGAGCAGTTCTTC.